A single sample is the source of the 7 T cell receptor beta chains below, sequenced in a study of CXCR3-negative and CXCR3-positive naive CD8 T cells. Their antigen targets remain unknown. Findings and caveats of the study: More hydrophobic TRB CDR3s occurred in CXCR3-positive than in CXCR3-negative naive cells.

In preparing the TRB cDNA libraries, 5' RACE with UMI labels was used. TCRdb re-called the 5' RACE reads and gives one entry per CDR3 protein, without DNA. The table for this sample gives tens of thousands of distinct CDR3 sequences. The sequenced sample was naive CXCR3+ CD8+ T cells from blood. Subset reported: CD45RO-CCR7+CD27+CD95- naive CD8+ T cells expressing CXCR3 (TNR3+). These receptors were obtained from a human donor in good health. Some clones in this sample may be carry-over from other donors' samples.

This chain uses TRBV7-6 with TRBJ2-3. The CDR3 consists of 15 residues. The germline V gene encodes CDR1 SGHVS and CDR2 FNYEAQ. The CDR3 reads CASSLGGRDTDTQYF.

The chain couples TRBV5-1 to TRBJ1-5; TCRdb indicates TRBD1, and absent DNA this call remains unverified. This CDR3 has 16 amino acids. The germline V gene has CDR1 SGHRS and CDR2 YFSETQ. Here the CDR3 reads CASSPMAGDSNQPQHF.

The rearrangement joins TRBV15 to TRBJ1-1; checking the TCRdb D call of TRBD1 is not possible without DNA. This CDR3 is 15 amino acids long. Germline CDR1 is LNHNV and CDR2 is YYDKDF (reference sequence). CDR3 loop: CATSRGRGRSSEAFF. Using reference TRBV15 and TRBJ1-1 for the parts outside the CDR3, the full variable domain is DAMVIQNPRYQVTQFGKPVTLSCSQTLNHNVMYWYQQKSSQAPKLLFHYYDKDFNNEADTPDNFQSRRPNTSFCFLDIRSPGLGDTAMYLCATSRGRGRSSEAFFGQGTRLTVV.

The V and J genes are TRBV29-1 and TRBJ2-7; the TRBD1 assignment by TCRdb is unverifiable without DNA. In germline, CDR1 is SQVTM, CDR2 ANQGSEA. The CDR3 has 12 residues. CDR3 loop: CSVGGRSYEQYF.

The chain's CDR3 is CASSLGGEAYEQYF. The V and J genes are TRBV28 and TRBJ2-7; TCRdb selects TRBD2, and the lack of DNA leaves this call unchecked. Germline CDR1 MDHEN, CDR2 SYDVKM. The CDR3 totals 14 residues.

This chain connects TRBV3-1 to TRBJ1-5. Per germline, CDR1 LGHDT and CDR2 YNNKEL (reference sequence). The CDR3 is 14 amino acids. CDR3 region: CASSQDGSNQPQHF.

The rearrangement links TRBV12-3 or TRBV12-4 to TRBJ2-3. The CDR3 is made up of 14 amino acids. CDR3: CASSFAGSTDTQYF.